The T cell receptor beta chain described here comes from a study of shared clonotypes between healthy human individuals. Study overall: Plates per donor: three CD4 naive, three CD4 memory, two CD8 naive, one CD8 memory.

Study observations and caveats: What naive subsets generally showed was a larger estimated richness than memory subsets showed. The study sampled only blood, and tissue repertoires likely differ.

Germline-derived CDR1 and CDR2 are LNHNV and YYDKDF (reference sequence). CDR3 size: 12 residues. Between the trimmed V and J ends, which lost 0 bases and 8 bases, there was a span of 7 bases. Authors' processing steps: ImmunoSEQ sequences covered only the junction and lacked quality scores; filtering therefore differed. Only in-frame clones appear in the TCRdb table, and some are missing; sequencing was by immunoSEQ multiplex PCR. Clone size and V and J calls were adopted from that table, with D and trimming inferred from the DNA. The profile shows 2 million to 2.5 million clones, 80% to 95% of them singletons. Concerning this clone: Its antigen is as yet unknown.

This sequence joins TRBV15 and TRBJ1-2; D not resolved. This TCR derives from a man younger than 35 in good health. Some clones in this sample may be carry-over from other donors' samples. Input material: naive CD4+ T cells from PBMCs. The subset denotes: CD45RA+ positively selected. The CDR3: CATSRETAGYTF. Written as DNA, the CDR3 is TGTGCCACCAGCAGAGAGACGGCCGGCTACACCTTC.